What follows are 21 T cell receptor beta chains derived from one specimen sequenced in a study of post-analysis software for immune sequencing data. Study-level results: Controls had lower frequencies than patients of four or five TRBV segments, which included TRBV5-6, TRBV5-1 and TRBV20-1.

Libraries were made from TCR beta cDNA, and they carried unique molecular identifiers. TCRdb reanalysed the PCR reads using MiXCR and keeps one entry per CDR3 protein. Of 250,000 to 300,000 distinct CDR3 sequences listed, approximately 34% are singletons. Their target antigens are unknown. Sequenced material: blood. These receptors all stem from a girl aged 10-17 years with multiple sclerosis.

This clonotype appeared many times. The CDR3 nucleotides read TGTGCCAGCAGTCGAAAGACAGGGGGCTGGTCAGATACGCAGTATTTT. Translation: CASSRKTGGWSDTQYF. This chain links TRBV7-2 with TRBJ2-3; TRBD1 matches 10 bases. Trimming at V came to 6 bases and at J to 4 bases, leaving 10 bases not matched to a gene. In germline, CDR1 is SGHTA, CDR2 FQGNSA. The CDR3 contains 16 residues.

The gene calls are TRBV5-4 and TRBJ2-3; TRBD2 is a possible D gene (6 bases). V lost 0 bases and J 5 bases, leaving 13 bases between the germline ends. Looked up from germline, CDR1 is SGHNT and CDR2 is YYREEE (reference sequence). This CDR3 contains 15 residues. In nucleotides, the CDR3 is TGTGCCAGCAGCTTGGTCCCGGGAGTTGTAGATACGCAGTATTTT. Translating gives CASSLVPGVVDTQYF.

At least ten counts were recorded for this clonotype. The CDR3 coding sequence is TGTGCCAGCAGCTTAGCATCTGGGTCGACCTATGAGCAGTTCTTC. The encoded protein is CASSLASGSTYEQFF. This chain links TRBV7-9 with TRBJ2-1; D uncertain. V was shortened by 0 bases and J by 8 bases, with 14 bases between the two germline ends. CDR3 length: 15 amino acids. Germline V gene lookup returns CDR1 SEHNR and CDR2 FQNEAQ (reference sequence).

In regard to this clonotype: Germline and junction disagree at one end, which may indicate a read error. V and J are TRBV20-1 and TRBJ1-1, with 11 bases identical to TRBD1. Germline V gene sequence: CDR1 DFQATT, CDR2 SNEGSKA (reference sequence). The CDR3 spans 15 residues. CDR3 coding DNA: TGCAGTGCGACCGGGACAGGGGGTTGGAACGCTGAAGCTTTCTTT. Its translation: CSATGTGGWNAEAFF.

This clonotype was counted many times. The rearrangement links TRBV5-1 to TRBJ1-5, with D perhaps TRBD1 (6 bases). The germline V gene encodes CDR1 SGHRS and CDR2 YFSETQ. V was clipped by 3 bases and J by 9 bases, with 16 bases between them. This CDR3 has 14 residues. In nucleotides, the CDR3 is TGCGCCAGCAGCTATGTAACAGGGTCCCTGCCCCAGCATTTT. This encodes CASSYVTGSLPQHF.

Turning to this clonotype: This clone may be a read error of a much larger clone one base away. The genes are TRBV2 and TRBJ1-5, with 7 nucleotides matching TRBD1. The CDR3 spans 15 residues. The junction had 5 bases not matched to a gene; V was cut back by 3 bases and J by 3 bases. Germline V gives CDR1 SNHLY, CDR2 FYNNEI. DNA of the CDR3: TGTGCCAGCAGTGACAGGGGGGCCAACAATCAGCCCCAGCATTTT. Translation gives CASSDRGANNQPQHF.

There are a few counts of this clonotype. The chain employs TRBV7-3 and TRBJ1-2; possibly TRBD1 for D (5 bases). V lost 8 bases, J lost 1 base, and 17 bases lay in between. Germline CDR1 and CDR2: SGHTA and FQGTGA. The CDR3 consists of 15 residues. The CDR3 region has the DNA TGTGCCAGCGGCCCCTCCGGACACATTAACTATGGCTACACCTTC. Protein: CASGPSGHINYGYTF.

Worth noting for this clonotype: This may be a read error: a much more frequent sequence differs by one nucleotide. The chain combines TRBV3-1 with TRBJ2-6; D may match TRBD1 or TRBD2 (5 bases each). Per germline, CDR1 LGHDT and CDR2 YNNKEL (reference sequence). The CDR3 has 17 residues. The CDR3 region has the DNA TGTGCCAGCAGCCAAGACGTTGAGGGTTCCGGGGCCAACGTCCGGACTTTC. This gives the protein CASSQDVEGSGANVRTF.

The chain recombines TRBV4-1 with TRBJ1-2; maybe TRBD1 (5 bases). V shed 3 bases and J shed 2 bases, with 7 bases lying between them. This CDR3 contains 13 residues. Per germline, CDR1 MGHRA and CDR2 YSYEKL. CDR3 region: CASSHWDNYGYTF. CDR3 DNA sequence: TGCGCCAGCAGCCACTGGGACAACTATGGCTACACCTTC.

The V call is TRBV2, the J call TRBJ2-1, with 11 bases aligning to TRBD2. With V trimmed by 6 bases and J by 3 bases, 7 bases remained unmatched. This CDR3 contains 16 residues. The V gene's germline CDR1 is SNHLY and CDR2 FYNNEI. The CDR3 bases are TGTGCCAGCAGACCTCTAGCGGGGGGTAGCTACAATGAGCAGTTCTTC. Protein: CASRPLAGGSYNEQFF.

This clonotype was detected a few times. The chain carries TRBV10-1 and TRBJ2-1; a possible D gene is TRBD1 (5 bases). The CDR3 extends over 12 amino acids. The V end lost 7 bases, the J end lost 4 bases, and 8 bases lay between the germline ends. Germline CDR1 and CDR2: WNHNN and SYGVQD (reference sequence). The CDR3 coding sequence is TGCGCCAGCAAAGGGGTTTACAATGAGCAGTTCTTC. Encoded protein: CASKGVYNEQFF.

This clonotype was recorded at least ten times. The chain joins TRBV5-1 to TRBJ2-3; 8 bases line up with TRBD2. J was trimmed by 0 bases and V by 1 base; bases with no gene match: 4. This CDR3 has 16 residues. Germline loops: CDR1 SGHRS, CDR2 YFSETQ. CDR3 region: CASSLMAGGSTDTQYF. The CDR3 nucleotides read TGCGCCAGCAGCTTGATGGCGGGGGGAAGCACAGATACGCAGTATTTT.

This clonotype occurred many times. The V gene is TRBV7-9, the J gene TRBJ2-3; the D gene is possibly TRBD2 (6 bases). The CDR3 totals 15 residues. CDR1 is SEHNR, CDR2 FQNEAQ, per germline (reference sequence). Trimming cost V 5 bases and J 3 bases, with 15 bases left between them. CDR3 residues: CASSVSEGPTDTQYF. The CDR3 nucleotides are TGTGCCAGCAGCGTTTCGGAGGGCCCAACAGATACGCAGTATTTT.

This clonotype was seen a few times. CDR3 DNA: TGCGCCAGCAGCTCGGTACTAGCGGGAGGGCCATCAGATACGCAGTATTTT. Protein product: CASSSVLAGGPSDTQYF. The chain employs TRBV5-1 and TRBJ2-3; 13 positions agree with TRBD2. Germline CDR1 and CDR2: SGHRS and YFSETQ. The length of the CDR3 is 17 residues. Germline trimming cut 3 bases from V and 4 bases from J; bases unmatched to any gene: 8.

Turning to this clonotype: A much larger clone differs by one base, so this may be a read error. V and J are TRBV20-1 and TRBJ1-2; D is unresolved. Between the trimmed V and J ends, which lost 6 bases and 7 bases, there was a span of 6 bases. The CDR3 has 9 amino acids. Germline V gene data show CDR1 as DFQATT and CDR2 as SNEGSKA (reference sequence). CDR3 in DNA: TGCAGTGCCCAGAGTGGCTACACCTTC. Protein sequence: CSAQSGYTF.

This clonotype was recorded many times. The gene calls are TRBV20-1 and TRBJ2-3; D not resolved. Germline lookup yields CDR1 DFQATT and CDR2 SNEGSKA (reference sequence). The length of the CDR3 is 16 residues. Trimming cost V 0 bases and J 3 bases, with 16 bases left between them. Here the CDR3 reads CSARDLGNPATDTQYF. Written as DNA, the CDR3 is TGCAGTGCTAGAGATCTAGGGAACCCGGCAACAGATACGCAGTATTTT.

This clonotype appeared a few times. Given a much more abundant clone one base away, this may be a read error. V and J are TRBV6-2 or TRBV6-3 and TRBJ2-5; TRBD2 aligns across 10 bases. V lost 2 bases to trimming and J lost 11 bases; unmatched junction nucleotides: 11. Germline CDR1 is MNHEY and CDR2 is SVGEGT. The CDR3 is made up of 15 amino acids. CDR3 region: CASSYLAGAYNEQYF. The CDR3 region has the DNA TGTGCCAGCAGTTACCTAGCGGGAGCCTACAATGAGCAGTACTTC.

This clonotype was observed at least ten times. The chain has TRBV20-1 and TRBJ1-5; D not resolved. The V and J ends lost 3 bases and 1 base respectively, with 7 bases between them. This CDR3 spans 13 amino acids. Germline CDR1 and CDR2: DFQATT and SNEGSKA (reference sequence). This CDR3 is CSARAQSNQPQHF. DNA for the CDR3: TGCAGTGCTAGGGCCCAAAGCAATCAGCCCCAGCATTTT.

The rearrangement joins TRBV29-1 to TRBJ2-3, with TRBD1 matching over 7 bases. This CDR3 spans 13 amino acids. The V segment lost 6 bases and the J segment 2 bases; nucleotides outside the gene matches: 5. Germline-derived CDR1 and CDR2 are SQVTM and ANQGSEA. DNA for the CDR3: TGCAGCGTGTCGGGACAGCACACAGATACGCAGTATTTT. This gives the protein CSVSGQHTDTQYF.

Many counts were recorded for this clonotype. CDR3 in amino acids: CASSLGAGQSIYGYTF. CDR3 coding DNA: TGCGCCAGCAGCTTGGGGGCAGGGCAATCGATCTATGGCTACACCTTC. The chain joins TRBV5-1 to TRBJ1-2, with D perhaps matching TRBD1 (5 bases). Germline CDR1 SGHRS, CDR2 YFSETQ. CDR3 size: 16 residues. V was cut by 0 bases and J by 4 bases, with 16 bases left in between. The full variable domain, rest sourced from reference TRBV5-1 and TRBJ1-2, is KAGVTQTPRYLIKTRGQQVTLSCSPISGHRSVSWYQQTPGQGLQFLFEYFSETQRNKGNFPGRFSGRQFSNSRSEMNVSTLELGDSALYLCASSLGAGQSIYGYTFGSGTRLTVV.

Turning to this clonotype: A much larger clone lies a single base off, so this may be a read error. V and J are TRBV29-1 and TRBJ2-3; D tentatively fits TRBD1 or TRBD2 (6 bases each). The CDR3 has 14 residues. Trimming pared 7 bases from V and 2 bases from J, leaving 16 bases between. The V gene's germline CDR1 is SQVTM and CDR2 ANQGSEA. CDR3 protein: CSALGGTLTDTQYF. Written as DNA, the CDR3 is TGCAGCGCATTGGGGGGCACACTCACAGATACGCAGTATTTT.